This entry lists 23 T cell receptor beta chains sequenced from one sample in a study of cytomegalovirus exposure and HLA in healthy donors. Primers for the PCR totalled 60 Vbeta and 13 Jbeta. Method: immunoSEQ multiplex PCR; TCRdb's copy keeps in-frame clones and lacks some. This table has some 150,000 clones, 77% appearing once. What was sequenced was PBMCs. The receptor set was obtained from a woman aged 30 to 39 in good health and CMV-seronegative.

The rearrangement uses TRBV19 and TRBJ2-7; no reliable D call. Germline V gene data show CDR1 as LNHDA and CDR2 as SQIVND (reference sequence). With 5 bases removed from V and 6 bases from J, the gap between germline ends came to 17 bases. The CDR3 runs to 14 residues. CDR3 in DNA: TGTGCCAGTAGTTCCCTCGATTTGAGCCGCGAGCAGTACTTC. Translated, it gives CASSSLDLSREQYF.

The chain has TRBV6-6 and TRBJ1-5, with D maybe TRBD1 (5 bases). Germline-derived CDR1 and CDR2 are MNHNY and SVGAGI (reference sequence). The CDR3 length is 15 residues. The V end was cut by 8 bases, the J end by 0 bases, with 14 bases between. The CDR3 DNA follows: TGTGCCAGCGACAGTCCCCGGTATAGCAATCAGCCCCAGCATTTT. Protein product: CASDSPRYSNQPQHF.

The CDR3 loop is CASSQSSSGGTDTQYF. CDR3 DNA: TGTGCCAGCAGCCAATCCTCTAGCGGGGGAACAGATACGCAGTATTTT. The rearrangement uses TRBV4-2 and TRBJ2-3, with TRBD2 matching over 10 bases. With 2 bases clipped from V and 3 bases from J, the junction kept 5 bases outside the gene matches. The CDR3 extends over 16 amino acids. The germline V gene has CDR1 LGHNA and CDR2 YNFKEQ.

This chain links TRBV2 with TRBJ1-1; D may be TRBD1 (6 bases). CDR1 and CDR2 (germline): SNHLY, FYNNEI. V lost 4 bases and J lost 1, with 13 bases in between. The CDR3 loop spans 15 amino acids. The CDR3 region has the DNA TGTGCCAGCAGTGCCCCAGACAGGCGGAACACTGAAGCTTTCTTT. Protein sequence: CASSAPDRRNTEAFF.

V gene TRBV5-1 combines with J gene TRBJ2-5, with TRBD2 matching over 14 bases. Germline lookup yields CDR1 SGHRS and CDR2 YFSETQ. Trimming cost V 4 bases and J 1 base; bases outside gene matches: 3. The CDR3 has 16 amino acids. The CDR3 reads CASSQGTSGGQETQYF. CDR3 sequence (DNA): TGCGCCAGCAGCCAAGGGACTAGCGGGGGCCAAGAGACCCAGTACTTC.

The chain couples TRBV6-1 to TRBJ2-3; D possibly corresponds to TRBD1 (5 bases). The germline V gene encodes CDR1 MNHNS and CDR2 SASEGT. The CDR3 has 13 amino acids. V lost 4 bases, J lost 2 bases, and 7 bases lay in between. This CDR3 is CASSGRVTDTQYF. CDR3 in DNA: TGTGCCAGCAGTGGCAGGGTCACAGATACGCAGTATTTT.

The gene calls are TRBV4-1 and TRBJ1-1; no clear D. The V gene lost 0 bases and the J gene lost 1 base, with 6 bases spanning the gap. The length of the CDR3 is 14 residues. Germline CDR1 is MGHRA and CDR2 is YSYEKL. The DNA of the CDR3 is TGCGCCAGCAGCCAAGATACTACGAACACTGAAGCTTTCTTT. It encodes CASSQDTTNTEAFF.

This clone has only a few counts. The CDR3 loop is CASSFYGQGVSGANVLTF. The CDR3 nucleotides read TGTGCCAGCAGTTTTTACGGACAGGGGGTCTCTGGGGCCAACGTCCTGACTTTC. This chain uses TRBV27 with TRBJ2-6, with 10 bases matching TRBD1. V was clipped by 3 bases and J by 0 bases; unmatched bases: 5. This CDR3 has 18 residues. Germline CDR1 is MNHEY and CDR2 is SMNVEV (reference sequence).

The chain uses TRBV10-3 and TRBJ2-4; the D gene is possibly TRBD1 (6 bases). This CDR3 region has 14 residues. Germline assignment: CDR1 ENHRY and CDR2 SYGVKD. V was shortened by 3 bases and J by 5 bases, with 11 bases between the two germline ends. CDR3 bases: TGTGCCATCAGTGATCCCGGACAGCAAAACATTCAGTACTTC. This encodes CAISDPGQQNIQYF.

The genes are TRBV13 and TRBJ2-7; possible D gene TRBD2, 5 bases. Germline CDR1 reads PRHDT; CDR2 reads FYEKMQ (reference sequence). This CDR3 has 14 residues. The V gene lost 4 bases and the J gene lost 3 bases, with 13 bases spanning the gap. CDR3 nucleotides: TGTGCCAGCAGCTCGACCACCGGGGACTACGAGCAGTACTTC. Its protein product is CASSSTTGDYEQYF.

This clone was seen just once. CDR3 amino acids: CASSLRVGQFYNEQFF. The CDR3, as DNA: TGTGCCAGCAGCTTAAGGGTGGGACAGTTCTACAATGAGCAGTTCTTC. The gene calls are TRBV7-9 and TRBJ2-1, with 7 positions matching TRBD1. Looked up from germline, CDR1 is SEHNR and CDR2 is FQNEAQ (reference sequence). CDR3 size: 16 residues. The trim removed 2 bases at V and 3 bases at J, leaving 7 bases unmatched. Using reference TRBV7-9 and TRBJ2-1 for the parts outside the CDR3, the full variable domain is DTGVSQNPRHKITKRGQNVTFRCDPISEHNRLYWYRQTLGQGPEFLTYFQNEAQLEKSRLLSDRFSAERPKGSFSTLEIQRTEQGDSAMYLCASSLRVGQFYNEQFFGPGTRLTVL.

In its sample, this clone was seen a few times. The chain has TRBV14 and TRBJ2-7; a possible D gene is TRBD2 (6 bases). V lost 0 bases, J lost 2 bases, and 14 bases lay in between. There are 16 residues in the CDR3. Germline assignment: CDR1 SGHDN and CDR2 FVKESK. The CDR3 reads CASSQDFGGITYEQYF. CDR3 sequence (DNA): TGTGCCAGCAGCCAAGATTTTGGGGGGATTACCTACGAGCAGTACTTC.

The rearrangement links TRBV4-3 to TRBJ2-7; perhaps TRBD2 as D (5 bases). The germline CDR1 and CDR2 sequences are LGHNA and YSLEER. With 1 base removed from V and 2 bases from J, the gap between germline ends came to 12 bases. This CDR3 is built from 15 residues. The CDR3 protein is CASSQGAGMTYEQYF. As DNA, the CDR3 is TGCGCCAGCAGCCAAGGGGCCGGGATGACCTACGAGCAGTACTTC.

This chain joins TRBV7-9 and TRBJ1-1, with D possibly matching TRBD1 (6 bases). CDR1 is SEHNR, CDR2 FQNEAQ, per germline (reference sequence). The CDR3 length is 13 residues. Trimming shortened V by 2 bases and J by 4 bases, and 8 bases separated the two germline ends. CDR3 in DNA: TGTGCCAGCAGCTTATCAGGGGCCACTGAAGCTTTCTTT. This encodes CASSLSGATEAFF.

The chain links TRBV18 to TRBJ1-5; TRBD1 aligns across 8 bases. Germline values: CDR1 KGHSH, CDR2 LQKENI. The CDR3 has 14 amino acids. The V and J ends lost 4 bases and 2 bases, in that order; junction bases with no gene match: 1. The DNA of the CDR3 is TGTGCCAGCTCACAGACAGGGGGCAATCAGCCCCAGCATTTT. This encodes CASSQTGGNQPQHF. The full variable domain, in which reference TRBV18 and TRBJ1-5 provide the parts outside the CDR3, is NAGVMQNPRHLVRRRGQEARLRCSPMKGHSHVYWYRQLPEEGLKFMVYLQKENIIDESGMPKERFSAEFPKEGPSILRIQQVVRGDSAAYFCASSQTGGNQPQHFGDGTRLSIL.

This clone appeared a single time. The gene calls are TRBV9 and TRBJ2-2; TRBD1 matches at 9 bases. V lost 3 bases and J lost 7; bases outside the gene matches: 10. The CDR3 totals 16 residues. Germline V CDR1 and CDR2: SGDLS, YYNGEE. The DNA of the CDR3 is TGTGCCAGCAGCGGTCTAAGGACAGGGGCCGACGGGGAGCTGTTTTTT. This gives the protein CASSGLRTGADGELFF.

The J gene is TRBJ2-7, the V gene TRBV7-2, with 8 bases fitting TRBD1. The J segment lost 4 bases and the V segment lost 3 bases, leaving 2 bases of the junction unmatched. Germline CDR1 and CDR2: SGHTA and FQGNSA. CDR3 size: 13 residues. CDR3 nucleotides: TGTGCCAGCAGCTTCGGACAGGGATACGAGCAGTACTTC. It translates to CASSFGQGYEQYF. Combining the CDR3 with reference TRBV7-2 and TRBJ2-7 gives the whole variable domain GAGVSQSPSNKVTEKGKDVELRCDPISGHTALYWYRQSLGQGLEFLIYFQGNSAPDKSGLPSDRFSAERTGGSVSTLTIQRTQQEDSAVYLCASSFGQGYEQYFGPGTRLTVT.

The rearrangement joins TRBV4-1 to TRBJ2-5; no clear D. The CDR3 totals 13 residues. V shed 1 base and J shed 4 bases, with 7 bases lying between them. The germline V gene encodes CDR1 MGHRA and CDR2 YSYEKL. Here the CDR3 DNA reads TGCGCCAGCAGCCAAGTCTACCGAGAGACCCAGTACTTC. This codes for CASSQVYRETQYF.

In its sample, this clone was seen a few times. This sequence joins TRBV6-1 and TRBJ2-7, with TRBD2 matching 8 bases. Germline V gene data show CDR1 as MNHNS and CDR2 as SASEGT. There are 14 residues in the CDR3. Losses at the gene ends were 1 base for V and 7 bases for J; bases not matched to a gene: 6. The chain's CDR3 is CASSEGERGWEQYF. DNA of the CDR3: TGTGCCAGCAGTGAAGGGGAGCGGGGGTGGGAGCAGTACTTC.

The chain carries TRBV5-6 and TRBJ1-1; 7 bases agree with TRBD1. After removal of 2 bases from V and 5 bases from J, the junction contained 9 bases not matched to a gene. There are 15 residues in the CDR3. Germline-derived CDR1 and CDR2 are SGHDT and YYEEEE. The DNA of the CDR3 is TGTGCCAGCAGCTTTTACAGGGGTGGGAGTACTGAAGCTTTCTTT. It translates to CASSFYRGGSTEAFF.

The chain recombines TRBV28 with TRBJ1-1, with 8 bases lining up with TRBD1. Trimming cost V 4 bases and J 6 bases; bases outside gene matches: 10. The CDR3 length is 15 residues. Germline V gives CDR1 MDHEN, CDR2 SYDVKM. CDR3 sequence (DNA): TGTGCCAGCAGTTGGACGACAGGGGTTGTGCCTGAAGCTTTCTTT. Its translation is CASSWTTGVVPEAFF.

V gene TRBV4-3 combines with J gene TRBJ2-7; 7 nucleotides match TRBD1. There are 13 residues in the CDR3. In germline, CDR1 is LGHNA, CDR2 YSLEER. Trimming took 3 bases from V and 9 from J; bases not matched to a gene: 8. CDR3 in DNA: TGCGCCAGCAGCCAGGACAGGTCACAGGGGCAGTACTTC. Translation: CASSQDRSQGQYF.

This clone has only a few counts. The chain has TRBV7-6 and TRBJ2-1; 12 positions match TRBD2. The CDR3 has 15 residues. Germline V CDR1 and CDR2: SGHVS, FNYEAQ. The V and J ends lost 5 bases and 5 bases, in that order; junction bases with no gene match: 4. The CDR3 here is CASSNWTSGDNEQFF. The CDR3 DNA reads TGTGCCAGCAGCAACTGGACTAGCGGGGACAATGAGCAGTTCTTC.